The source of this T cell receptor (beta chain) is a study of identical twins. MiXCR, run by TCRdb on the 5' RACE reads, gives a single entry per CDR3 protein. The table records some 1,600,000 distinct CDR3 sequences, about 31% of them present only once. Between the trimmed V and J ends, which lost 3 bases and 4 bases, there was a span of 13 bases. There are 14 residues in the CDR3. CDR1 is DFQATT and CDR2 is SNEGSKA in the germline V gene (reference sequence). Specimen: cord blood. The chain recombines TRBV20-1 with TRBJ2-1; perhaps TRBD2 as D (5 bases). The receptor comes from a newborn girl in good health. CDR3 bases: TGCAGTGCTAGGTTTCGAGCGGCTTACAATGAGCAGTTCTTC. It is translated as CSARFRAAYNEQFF.